Shown below are 30 T cell receptor beta chains from a single sample sequenced in a study of cytomegalovirus exposure and HLA in healthy donors. The repertoire was sequenced with immunoSEQ multiplex PCR; TCRdb's copy has only in-frame clones and lacks some. This table holds about 200,000 clones, 80% to 90% found once. Sequencing was performed on PBMCs. These receptor sequences come from a woman aged 25 to 39 in good health and CMV-seronegative.

The chain is built from TRBV10-1 and TRBJ1-6, with D possibly TRBD1 on 5 matching bases. This CDR3 spans 15 amino acids. Germline V gives CDR1 WNHNN, CDR2 SYGVQD (reference sequence). Trimming cost V 0 bases and J 7 bases, with 10 bases left between them. The CDR3 coding sequence is TGCGCCAGCAGTGAGTCGACGACAGCCAATTCACCCCTCCACTTT. Translating it yields CASSESTTANSPLHF.

The V call is TRBV7-2, the J call TRBJ2-3; no firm D call. The ends were cut back, 5 bases at V and 3 bases at J, with 6 bases in the middle. This CDR3 contains 12 residues. The germline gives CDR1 SGHTA, CDR2 FQGNSA. Here the CDR3 reads CASSASTDTQYF. CDR3 nucleotides: TGTGCCAGCAGCGCCAGTACAGATACGCAGTATTTT.

The gene calls are TRBV9 and TRBJ1-3, with unresolved D. CDR1 and CDR2 (germline): SGDLS, YYNGEE. V was clipped by 1 base and J by 0 bases, with 8 bases between them. This CDR3 has 15 amino acids. CDR3 in amino acids: CASSVQQDSGNTIYF. The CDR3 DNA follows: TGTGCCAGCAGCGTACAACAAGACTCTGGAAACACCATATATTTT.

This chain links TRBV5-1 with TRBJ1-1; no clear D gene. Trimming stripped 0 bases from V and 1 base from J, with 10 bases between. Per the germline V gene, CDR1 is SGHRS and CDR2 is YFSETQ. The CDR3 is made up of 15 amino acids. Here the CDR3 reads CASSLVGDGNTEAFF. In DNA, the CDR3 is TGCGCCAGCAGCTTGGTCGGGGATGGGAACACTGAAGCTTTCTTT.

This clone was found a few times. The rearrangement uses TRBV28 and TRBJ2-1, with 8 bases identical to TRBD2. This CDR3 comprises 15 residues. The germline CDR1 and CDR2 sequences are MDHEN and SYDVKM. Trimming took 5 bases from V and 4 from J; bases not matched to a gene: 7. The CDR3 spells CASSLSGGTYNEQFF. The DNA of the CDR3 is TGTGCCAGCAGTCTAAGCGGGGGAACATACAATGAGCAGTTCTTC.

The chain links TRBV5-4 to TRBJ1-3; 7 positions agree with TRBD1. In germline, CDR1 is SGHNT, CDR2 YYREEE (reference sequence). V shed 1 base and J 2 bases; nucleotides not matched to a gene: 3. The CDR3 length is 15 residues. As DNA, the CDR3 is TGTGCCAGCAGCTTGATAACAGGGGCTGGAAACACCATATATTTT. Protein product: CASSLITGAGNTIYF.

The chain employs TRBV29-1 and TRBJ1-2; 8 nucleotides agree with TRBD1. V dropped 4 bases and J dropped 5; count of bases not matched to a gene: 6. Germline V gives CDR1 SQVTM, CDR2 ANQGSEA. This CDR3 spans 13 amino acids. The CDR3 sequence: CSVGEQGDYGYTF. The CDR3, as DNA: TGCAGCGTTGGCGAACAGGGGGATTATGGCTACACCTTC.

This clone was counted a few times. The V call is TRBV4-1, the J call TRBJ1-1, with TRBD1 matching 8 bases. The germline CDR1 and CDR2 sequences are MGHRA and YSYEKL. Losses at the gene ends were 2 bases for V and 4 bases for J; bases not matched to a gene: 6. The CDR3 is 15 residues long. DNA of the CDR3: TGCGCCAGCAGCCAATCAGGGCAGGGGGCCACTGAAGCTTTCTTT. This encodes CASSQSGQGATEAFF.

The chain has TRBV2 and TRBJ1-1; no definite D call. The CDR3 has 14 residues. V lost 0 bases, J lost 4 bases, and 9 bases lay in between. Germline V gene lookup returns CDR1 SNHLY and CDR2 FYNNEI. CDR3 DNA: TGTGCCAGCAGTGAAGCCGAGGCCCCCACTGAAGCTTTCTTT. As protein: CASSEAEAPTEAFF.

The rearrangement links TRBV19 to TRBJ2-1, with D maybe TRBD2 (5 bases). This CDR3 has 14 amino acids. Trimming cost V 7 bases and J 0 bases, with 10 bases left between them. Germline values: CDR1 LNHDA, CDR2 SQIVND (reference sequence). The CDR3 loop reads CASKRRSSYNEQFF. CDR3 sequence (DNA): TGTGCCAGTAAAAGGAGGAGCTCCTACAATGAGCAGTTCTTC.

This chain uses TRBV5-4 with TRBJ2-2; 9 nucleotides agree with TRBD2. V was pared by 2 bases and J by 3 bases, with 5 bases of the junction left unmatched. In germline, CDR1 is SGHNT, CDR2 YYREEE (reference sequence). The CDR3 is made up of 16 amino acids. In DNA form, the CDR3 reads TGTGCCAGCAGCTTACCGACTAGCGGTTACACCGGGGAGCTGTTTTTT. Its translation: CASSLPTSGYTGELFF. The whole variable domain, filled in from reference TRBV5-4 and TRBJ2-2, reads ETGVTQSPTHLIKTRGQQVTLRCSSQSGHNTVSWYQQALGQGPQFIFQYYREEENGRGNFPPRFSGLQFPNYSSELNVNALELDDSALYLCASSLPTSGYTGELFFGEGSRLTVL.

The J gene is TRBJ1-3, the V gene TRBV7-2, with D tentatively TRBD1 (6 bases). With 2 bases removed from V and 2 bases from J, the gap between germline ends came to 10 bases. The germline gives CDR1 SGHTA, CDR2 FQGNSA. This CDR3 is 15 amino acids long. In DNA, the CDR3 is TGTGCCAGCAGCTTACAAGGGGGAACTGGAAACACCATATATTTT. Protein sequence: CASSLQGGTGNTIYF.

The chain couples TRBV29-1 to TRBJ2-7; D is possibly TRBD2 (5 bases). CDR3 length equals 15 residues. The germline V and J ends were trimmed by 5 bases and 3 bases, with 20 bases remaining between them. From germline, CDR1 is SQVTM and CDR2 ANQGSEA. CDR3: CSVRQAVLAGYEQYF. The CDR3 DNA follows: TGCAGCGTTCGCCAAGCGGTGCTCGCGGGCTACGAGCAGTACTTC.

The chain joins TRBV30 to TRBJ2-7; D may be TRBD1 (6 bases). Germline V gene lookup returns CDR1 GTSNPN and CDR2 SVGIG (reference sequence). This CDR3 has 13 residues. Trimming pared 0 bases from V and 3 bases from J, leaving 9 bases between. In nucleotides, the CDR3 is TGTGCCTGGAGTGTACAGGGTGGCTACGAGCAGTACTTC. It encodes CAWSVQGGYEQYF. Combining the CDR3 with reference TRBV30 and TRBJ2-7 gives the whole variable domain SQTIHQWPATLVQPVGSPLSLECTVEGTSNPNLYWYRQAAGRGLQLLFYSVGIGQISSEVPQNLSASRPQDRQFILSSKKLLLSDSGFYLCAWSVQGGYEQYFGPGTRLTVT.

V is TRBV7-9 and J is TRBJ2-4; weak D call: TRBD1 (6 bases). V was shortened by 6 bases and J by 2 bases, with 17 bases between the two germline ends. Germline values: CDR1 SEHNR, CDR2 FQNEAQ (reference sequence). CDR3 length: 16 amino acids. Written as DNA, the CDR3 is TGTGCCAGCAGTCCCCGTGGGGGCGGATCCAAAAACATTCAGTACTTC. Residues: CASSPRGGGSKNIQYF.

CDR3 sequence reads: CASSLGAGQYF. CDR3 coding DNA: TGTGCCAGCAGTTTAGGGGCAGGGCAGTACTTC. V is TRBV28 and J is TRBJ2-7, with D possibly TRBD1 on 5 matching bases. This CDR3 has 11 residues. With 2 bases removed from V and 9 bases from J, the gap between germline ends came to 8 bases. The germline CDR1 and CDR2 sequences are MDHEN and SYDVKM.

The chain combines TRBV5-4 with TRBJ2-1, with 9 positions matching TRBD2. J was trimmed by 2 bases and V by 4 bases; bases with no gene match: 4. The CDR3 is made up of 15 amino acids. CDR1 is SGHNT, CDR2 YYREEE, per germline (reference sequence). For the CDR3, the DNA is TGTGCCAGCAGCCCGCGGGGGGGAGCCTACAATGAGCAGTTCTTC. Its translation: CASSPRGGAYNEQFF.

This clone was detected only a few times. The V gene is TRBV7-9, the J gene TRBJ2-7; TRBD1 matches 7 bases. The CDR3 consists of 15 residues. Germline loops: CDR1 SEHNR, CDR2 FQNEAQ (reference sequence). V lost 4 bases and J lost 5; bases outside the gene matches: 11. The CDR3 DNA reads TGTGCCAGCAGCTCCGACCCCGGGACAGTAAACGAGCAGTACTTC. It specifies CASSSDPGTVNEQYF.

The chain joins TRBV6-1 to TRBJ1-5; a weak D match, TRBD1 (6 bases). Germline V gives CDR1 MNHNS, CDR2 SASEGT. V was shortened by 8 bases and J by 2 bases, with 13 bases between the two germline ends. The CDR3 sequence is 14 residues long. The CDR3 region is CASRRGNGNQPQHF. As DNA, the CDR3 is TGTGCCAGCCGCAGGGGTAACGGCAATCAGCCCCAGCATTTT.

The V gene is TRBV28, the J gene TRBJ2-7; 9 bases fit TRBD2. J was trimmed by 7 bases and V by 1 base; bases with no gene match: 17. The CDR3 is made up of 18 amino acids. Per the germline V gene, CDR1 is MDHEN and CDR2 is SYDVKM. The CDR3 here is CASSLSSPLSGGYEEQYF. CDR3 in DNA: TGTGCCAGCAGTTTATCGTCCCCTCTAAGCGGGGGGTACGAAGAGCAGTACTTC.

This clone turned up a few times. The chain combines TRBV2 with TRBJ2-3; maybe TRBD2 (6 bases). The CDR3 spans 12 residues. The germline CDR1 and CDR2 sequences are SNHLY and FYNNEI. With 6 bases removed from V and 4 bases from J, the gap between germline ends came to 8 bases. The chain's CDR3 is CASREGSDTQYF. For the CDR3, the DNA is TGTGCCAGCAGGGAGGGGTCAGATACGCAGTATTTT.

V and J are TRBV30 and TRBJ1-2; 8 nucleotides agree with TRBD1. The trim removed 3 bases at V and 4 bases at J, leaving 4 bases unmatched. This CDR3 is built from 13 residues. Germline CDR1 is GTSNPN and CDR2 is SVGIG (reference sequence). Written as DNA, the CDR3 is TGTGCCTGGAGAGCCGGGACAGGCTATGGCTACACCTTC. This encodes CAWRAGTGYGYTF.

The V gene is TRBV30, the J gene TRBJ1-1; no clear D. The CDR3 is 11 amino acids. V dropped 4 bases and J dropped 11 bases, with 14 bases sitting between them. From germline, CDR1 is GTSNPN and CDR2 SVGIG (reference sequence). The CDR3 loop reads CAWIYSRAAFF. For the CDR3, the DNA is TGTGCCTGGATCTACTCCAGAGCGGCTTTCTTT.

The chain combines TRBV13 with TRBJ2-1; 8 bases align to TRBD2. The trim removed 6 bases at V and 0 bases at J, leaving 19 bases unmatched. The CDR3 is 20 residues long. Germline V gene lookup returns CDR1 PRHDT and CDR2 FYEKMQ (reference sequence). CDR3 region: CASRGDEASGPSSSYNEQFF. The CDR3 bases are TGTGCCAGCAGGGGGGACGAGGCTAGCGGGCCTTCGAGCTCCTACAATGAGCAGTTCTTC.

The rearrangement uses TRBV11-3 and TRBJ2-2, with 13 bases aligning to TRBD2. Germline values: CDR1 SGHNT, CDR2 YENEEA. V shed 5 bases, J shed 1 base, and the junction held 7 bases outside the gene matches. The CDR3 is 18 amino acids. In DNA, the CDR3 is TGTGCCAGCAGCGCCCCGGGACTAGCGGGGAAGAACACCGGGGAGCTGTTTTTT. This translates into CASSAPGLAGKNTGELFF.

This chain joins TRBV9 and TRBJ2-5, with 9 bases identical to TRBD2. The length of the CDR3 is 15 residues. Germline values: CDR1 SGDLS, CDR2 YYNGEE. The V gene end was trimmed by 4 bases and the J gene end by 4 bases; junction bases not matched to a gene: 8. This CDR3 reads CASSPPAGGRETQYF. The CDR3, as DNA: TGTGCCAGCAGCCCACCAGCGGGAGGTAGAGAGACCCAGTACTTC.

J is TRBJ2-2 and V is TRBV4-1; no reliable D call. V lost 2 bases and J 8 bases, leaving 6 bases between the germline ends. The CDR3 is made up of 12 amino acids. Per the germline V gene, CDR1 is MGHRA and CDR2 is YSYEKL. DNA of the CDR3: TGCGCCAGCAGCCAATCCGGGGGGGAGCTGTTTTTT. This gives the protein CASSQSGGELFF.

This clone has more than one count but fewer than ten. The V and J genes are TRBV28 and TRBJ1-4; D is perhaps TRBD1 (6 bases). The CDR3 has 15 residues. Germline-derived CDR1 and CDR2 are MDHEN and SYDVKM. The V gene lost 3 bases and the J gene lost 6 bases, with 14 bases spanning the gap. The CDR3 here is CASSFSGELDEKLFF. The CDR3 bases are TGTGCCAGCAGTTTTTCAGGGGAATTGGATGAAAAACTGTTTTTT.

V and J are TRBV18 and TRBJ2-3; tentative D call: TRBD1 (5 bases). Trimming left V 4 bases short and J 4 bases short, with 6 bases between. CDR1 is KGHSH, CDR2 LQKENI, per germline. The CDR3 contains 12 residues. In nucleotides, the CDR3 is TGTGCCAGCTCACAGGGGTCAGATACGCAGTATTTT. This codes for CASSQGSDTQYF. The entire variable domain, with the rest obtained from reference TRBV18 and TRBJ2-3, is as follows: NAGVMQNPRHLVRRRGQEARLRCSPMKGHSHVYWYRQLPEEGLKFMVYLQKENIIDESGMPKERFSAEFPKEGPSILRIQQVVRGDSAAYFCASSQGSDTQYFGPGTRLTVL.

J is TRBJ2-7 and V is TRBV25-1; no reliable D call. Germline CDR1 and CDR2: MGHDK and SYGVNS. V lost 5 bases, J lost 1 base, and 9 bases lay in between. The CDR3 runs to 13 residues. CDR3 coding DNA: TGTGCCAGCAGTATGACAACTTCCTACGAGCAGTACTTC. Its translation is CASSMTTSYEQYF.